The T cell receptor (beta chain) described here comes from a study of vaccination and CD4 T cells after COVID-19. Whole-study context: The cells were exposed to overlapping spike peptides originating from SARS-CoV-2, HCoV-NL63, HCoV-OC43 and HCoV-229E for stimulation.

Researchers used the Oncomine TCR Beta short-read assay to sequence DNA from cultured CD4+ T cells. CD4+ T cells were cultured, and genomic DNA was extracted from them. TCRdb recomputed calls from the PCR reads with MiXCR, one row per CDR3 protein. This table holds under 6,000 distinct CDR3 sequences, over 35% found once. This CDR3 is 14 amino acids long. Germline V CDR1 and CDR2: SGHTA, FQGNSA. V dropped 3 bases and J dropped 4 bases, with 12 bases sitting between them. Indicated treatment: approximately 11-day PBMC culture with coronavirus spike peptide pools or control peptides (ViraFEST assay). Under the ViraFEST approach, antigen-specific T cells were expanded with peptide pools and TCRs subsequently sequenced. Findings of the study overall: The cohort comprised relatively few convalescent patients, and no early post-infection timepoints were analyzed.

This clonotype has only a few counts. No antigen is known for it. Sequences were obtained from CD4+ T cells from blood, cultured in vitro. The V call is TRBV7-2, the J call TRBJ1-1, with unresolved D. The TCR originated in a human donor who had recovered from COVID-19. Written as DNA, the CDR3 is TGTGCCAGCAGCTTCGGTCAGAGACGCACTGAAGCTTTCTTT. Its protein is CASSFGQRRTEAFF.